In its sample, the clone carrying this TCR beta chain was seen many times. Its specificity is unknown. Each TCR beta library was made by quantitative 5'-RACE that incorporated molecular barcodes. TCRdb reprocessed the 5' RACE reads with MiXCR, giving one entry per CDR3 protein. The sample gives hundreds of thousands of distinct CDR3 sequences, 10% to 13% of which show up once; approximately 20% is in the top ten. The data belong to a study of CD8 T cells in ankylosing spondylitis. Whole-study findings and limits: Those disease-linked clones were CD8+; they were also relatively rare in peripheral blood. Earlier reports found some motif variants in synovial fluid and blood in reactive arthritis. There was reportedly significant enrichment of clones that were disease-linked in matched ankylosing spondylitis synovial fluid.

CDR3 length equals 14 residues. Germline-derived CDR1 and CDR2 are SGDLS and YYNGEE. Trimming removed 6 bases from V and 0 bases from J, with 10 bases in between. The TCR originated in a male donor with ankylosing spondylitis or in good health (not recorded which). This chain uses TRBV9 with TRBJ2-4, with a weak D call TRBD2 (5 bases). Material: blood, either unsorted or a sorted T cell fraction (not recorded which). CDR3 amino acids: CASTPGLAKNIQYF. In DNA, the CDR3 is TGTGCCAGCACTCCGGGGTTAGCCAAAAACATTCAGTACTTC. The full variable domain, its missing parts supplied by reference TRBV9 and TRBJ2-4, is DSGVTQTPKHLITATGQRVTLRCSPRSGDLSVYWYQQSLDQGLQFLIQYYNGEERAKGNILERFSAQQFPDLHSELNLSSLELGDSALYFCASTPGLAKNIQYFGAGTRLSVL.